The sequence of this T cell receptor beta chain was determined in a study of OX40 agonist ivuxolimab in advanced cancers. Study overall: Each dose-escalation patient presented with hepatocellular carcinoma, melanoma, renal cell or head and neck cancer. A history of anti-PD-1, anti-PD-L1 or anti-CTLA-4 therapy was acceptable, and 40% had some.

Assay used: immunoSEQ multiplex PCR; TCRdb lists only in-frame clones, some missing. The sample lists 60,000 to 85,000 clones, nearly 85% occurring once. Germline CDR1 is ENHRY and CDR2 is SYGVKD. The CDR3 contains 14 residues. With 0 bases clipped from V and 6 bases from J, the junction kept 4 bases outside the gene matches. V usage is TRBV10-3 and J usage is TRBJ1-1; 7 bases are a match to TRBD1. The sequencing used CD4+ or CD8+ T cells sorted from blood, collected in a trial of the OX40 agonist ivuxolimab. This clonotype was obtained from an adult with an advanced solid tumor such as melanoma, head and neck, liver or kidney cancer. CDR3 in amino acids: CAISESGGGAEAFF. The CDR3 bases are TGTGCCATCAGTGAGTCGGGAGGGGGCGCTGAAGCTTTCTTT.